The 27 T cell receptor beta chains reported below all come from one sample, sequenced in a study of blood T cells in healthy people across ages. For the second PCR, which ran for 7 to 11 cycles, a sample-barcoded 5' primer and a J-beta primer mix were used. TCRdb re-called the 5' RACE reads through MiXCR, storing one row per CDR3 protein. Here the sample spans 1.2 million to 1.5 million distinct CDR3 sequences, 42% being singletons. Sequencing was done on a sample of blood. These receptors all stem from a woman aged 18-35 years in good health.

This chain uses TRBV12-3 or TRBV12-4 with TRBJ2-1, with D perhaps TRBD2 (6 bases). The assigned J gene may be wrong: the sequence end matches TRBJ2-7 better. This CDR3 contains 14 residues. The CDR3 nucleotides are TGTGCCAGCACACTAGGGACTCACAACAATGAGCAGTACTTC. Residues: CASTLGTHNNEQYF.

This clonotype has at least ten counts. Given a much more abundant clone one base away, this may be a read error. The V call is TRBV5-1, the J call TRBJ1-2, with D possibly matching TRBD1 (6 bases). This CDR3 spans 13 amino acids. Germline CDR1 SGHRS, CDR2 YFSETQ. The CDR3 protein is CASSLGQYYGYTF. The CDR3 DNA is TGTGCCAGCAGCTTAGGACAGTACTATGGCTACACCTTC.

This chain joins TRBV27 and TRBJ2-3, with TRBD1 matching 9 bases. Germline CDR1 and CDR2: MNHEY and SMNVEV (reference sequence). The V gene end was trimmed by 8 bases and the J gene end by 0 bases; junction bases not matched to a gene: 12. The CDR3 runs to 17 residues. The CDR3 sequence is CASAALGTGKSTDTQYF. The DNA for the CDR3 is TGTGCCAGCGCGGCGCTTGGGACAGGGAAAAGCACAGATACGCAGTATTTT.

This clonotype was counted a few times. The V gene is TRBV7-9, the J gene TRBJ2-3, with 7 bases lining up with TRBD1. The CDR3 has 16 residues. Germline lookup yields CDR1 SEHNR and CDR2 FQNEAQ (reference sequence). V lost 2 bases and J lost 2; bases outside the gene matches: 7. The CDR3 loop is CASSLSDRATTDTQYF. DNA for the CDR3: TGTGCCAGCAGCTTATCTGACAGGGCAACCACAGATACGCAGTATTTT.

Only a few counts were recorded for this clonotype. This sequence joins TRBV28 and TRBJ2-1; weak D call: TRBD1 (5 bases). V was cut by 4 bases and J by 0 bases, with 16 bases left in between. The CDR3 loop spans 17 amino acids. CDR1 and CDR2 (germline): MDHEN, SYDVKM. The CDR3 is CASSSLGRYTSYNEQFF. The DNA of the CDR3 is TGTGCCAGCAGTTCCCTGGGGCGTTACACCTCCTACAATGAGCAGTTCTTC.

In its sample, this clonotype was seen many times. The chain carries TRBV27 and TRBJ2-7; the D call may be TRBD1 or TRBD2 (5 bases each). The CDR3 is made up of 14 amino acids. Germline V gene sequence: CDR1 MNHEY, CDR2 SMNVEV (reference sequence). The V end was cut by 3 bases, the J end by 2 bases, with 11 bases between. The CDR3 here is CASSFRDGPYEQYF. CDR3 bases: TGTGCCAGCAGTTTCCGGGACGGCCCCTACGAGCAGTACTTC.

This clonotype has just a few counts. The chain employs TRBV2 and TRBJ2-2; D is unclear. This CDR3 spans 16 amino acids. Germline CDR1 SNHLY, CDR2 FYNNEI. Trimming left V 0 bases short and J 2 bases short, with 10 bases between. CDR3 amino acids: CASSEAKGANTGELFF. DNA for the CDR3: TGTGCCAGCAGTGAAGCAAAAGGAGCAAACACCGGGGAGCTGTTTTTT.

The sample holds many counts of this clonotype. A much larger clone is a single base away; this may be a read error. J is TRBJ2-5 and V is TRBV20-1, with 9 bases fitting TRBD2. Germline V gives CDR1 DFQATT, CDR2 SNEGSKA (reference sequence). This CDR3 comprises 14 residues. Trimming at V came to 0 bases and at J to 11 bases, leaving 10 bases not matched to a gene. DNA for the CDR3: TGCAGTGCTAGAGAGCGGGGGGGTTACAATGAGCAGTACTTC. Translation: CSARERGGYNEQYF.

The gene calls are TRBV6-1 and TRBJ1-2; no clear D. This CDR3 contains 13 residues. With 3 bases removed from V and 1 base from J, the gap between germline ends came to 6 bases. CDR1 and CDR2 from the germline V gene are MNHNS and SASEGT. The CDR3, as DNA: TGTGCCAGCAGTGAGGGCAATAACTATGGCTACACCTTC. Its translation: CASSEGNNYGYTF.

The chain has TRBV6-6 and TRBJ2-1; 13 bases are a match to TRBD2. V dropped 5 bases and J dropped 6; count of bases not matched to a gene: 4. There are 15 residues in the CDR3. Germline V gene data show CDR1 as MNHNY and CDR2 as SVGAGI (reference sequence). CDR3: CASSRRTSGSNEQFF. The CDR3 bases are TGTGCCAGCAGTCGGAGGACTAGCGGGAGCAATGAGCAGTTCTTC.

The CDR3 sequence is CATHKKRESTDTQYF. CDR3 in DNA: TGTGCCACACACAAGAAGCGGGAGAGCACAGATACGCAGTATTTT. V and J are TRBV6-1 and TRBJ2-3; 8 bases line up with TRBD2. This CDR3 contains 15 residues. Germline V gene lookup returns CDR1 MNHNS and CDR2 SASEGT. The trim removed 10 bases at V and 0 bases at J, leaving 9 bases unmatched.

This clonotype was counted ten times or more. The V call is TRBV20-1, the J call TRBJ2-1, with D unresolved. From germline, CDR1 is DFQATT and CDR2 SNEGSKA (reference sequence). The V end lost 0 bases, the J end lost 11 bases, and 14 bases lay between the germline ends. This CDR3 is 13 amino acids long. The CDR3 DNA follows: TGCAGTGCTAGAGATTACACTGACCGACAGCAGTTCTTC. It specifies CSARDYTDRQQFF.

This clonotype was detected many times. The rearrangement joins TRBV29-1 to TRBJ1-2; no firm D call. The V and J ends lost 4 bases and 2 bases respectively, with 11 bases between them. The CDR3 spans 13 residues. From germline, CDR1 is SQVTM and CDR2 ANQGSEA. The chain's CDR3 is CSVVHSGNYGYTF. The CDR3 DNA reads TGCAGCGTTGTCCACTCTGGGAACTATGGCTACACCTTC.

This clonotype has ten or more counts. CDR3 loop: CASSPGAGTDTQYF. CDR3 nucleotides: TGCGCCAGCAGCCCTGGAGCCGGCACAGATACGCAGTATTTT. This chain joins TRBV5-1 and TRBJ2-3; D gene unclear. The CDR3 is made up of 14 amino acids. Germline CDR1 is SGHRS and CDR2 is YFSETQ. With 4 bases removed from V and 1 base from J, the gap between germline ends came to 10 bases.

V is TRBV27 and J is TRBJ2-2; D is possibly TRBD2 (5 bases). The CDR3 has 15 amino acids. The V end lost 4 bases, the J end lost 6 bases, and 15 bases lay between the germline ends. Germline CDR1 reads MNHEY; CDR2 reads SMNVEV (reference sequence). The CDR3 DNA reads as TGTGCCAGCAGTTCCCTGGGAGCGAGCGCCGGGGAGCTGTTTTTT. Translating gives CASSSLGASAGELFF.

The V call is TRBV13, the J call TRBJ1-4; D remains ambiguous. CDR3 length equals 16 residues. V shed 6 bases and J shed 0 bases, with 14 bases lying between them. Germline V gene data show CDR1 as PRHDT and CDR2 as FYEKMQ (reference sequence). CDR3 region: CASRSSGSSTNEKLFF. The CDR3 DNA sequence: TGTGCCAGCAGGTCTTCCGGGAGCTCAACTAATGAAAAACTGTTTTTT. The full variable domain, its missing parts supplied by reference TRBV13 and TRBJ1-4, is AAGVIQSPRHLIKEKRETATLKCYPIPRHDTVYWYQQGPGQDPQFLISFYEKMQSDKGSIPDRFSAQQFSDYHSELNMSSLELGDSALYFCASRSSGSSTNEKLFFGSGTQLSVL.

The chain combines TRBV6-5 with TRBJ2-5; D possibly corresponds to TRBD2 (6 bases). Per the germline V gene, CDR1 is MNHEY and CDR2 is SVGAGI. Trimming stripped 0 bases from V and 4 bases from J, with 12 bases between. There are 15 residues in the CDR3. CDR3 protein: CASSYSEGLPETQYF. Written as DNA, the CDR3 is TGTGCCAGCAGTTACTCGGAGGGGTTACCAGAGACCCAGTACTTC.

CDR3 in amino acids: CASSVGQGAWDEQFF. The CDR3 DNA reads as TGTGCCAGCAGTGTGGGGCAGGGGGCTTGGGATGAGCAGTTCTTC. This chain uses TRBV6-1 with TRBJ2-1; 8 bases map to TRBD1. The trim removed 4 bases at V and 8 bases at J, leaving 10 bases unmatched. The germline gives CDR1 MNHNS, CDR2 SASEGT. The CDR3 contains 15 residues.

CDR3 residues: CASSAGVGAFF. CDR3 DNA: TGTGCCAGCAGTGCCGGGGTGGGAGCTTTCTTT. The chain combines TRBV25-1 with TRBJ1-1, with D uncertain. From germline, CDR1 is MGHDK and CDR2 SYGVNS. The germline V and J ends were trimmed by 4 bases and 10 bases, with 10 bases remaining between them. CDR3 length equals 11 residues.

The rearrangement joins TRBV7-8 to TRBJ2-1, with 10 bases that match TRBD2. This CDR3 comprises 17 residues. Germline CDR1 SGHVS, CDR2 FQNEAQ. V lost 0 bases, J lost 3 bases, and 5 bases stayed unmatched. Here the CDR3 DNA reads TGTGCCAGCAGCTTAGCGGAAACTAGCGGGAACTACAATGAGCAGTTCTTC. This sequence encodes CASSLAETSGNYNEQFF.

The CDR3 nucleotides read TGTGCCAGCAGTCCGATTTGGACGGGAAACACTGAAGCTTTCTTT. Residues: CASSPIWTGNTEAFF. This chain uses TRBV4-2 with TRBJ1-1; D unresolved. The germline V gene has CDR1 LGHNA and CDR2 YNFKEQ. CDR3 length: 15 residues. V was pared by 6 bases and J by 2 bases, with 16 bases between.

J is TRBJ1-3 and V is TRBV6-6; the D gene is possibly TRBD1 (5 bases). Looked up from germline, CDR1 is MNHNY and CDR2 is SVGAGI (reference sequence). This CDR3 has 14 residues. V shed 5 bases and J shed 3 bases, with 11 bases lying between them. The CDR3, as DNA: TGTGCCAGCAGTGAGGGGTTGGGTGGAAACACCATATATTTT. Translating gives CASSEGLGGNTIYF.

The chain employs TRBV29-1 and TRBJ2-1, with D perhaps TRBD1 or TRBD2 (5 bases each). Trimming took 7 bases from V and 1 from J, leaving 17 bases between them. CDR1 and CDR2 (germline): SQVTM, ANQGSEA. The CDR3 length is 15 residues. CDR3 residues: CSAGPPRESYNEQFF. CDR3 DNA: TGCAGCGCCGGGCCCCCCAGGGAGTCCTACAATGAGCAGTTCTTC.

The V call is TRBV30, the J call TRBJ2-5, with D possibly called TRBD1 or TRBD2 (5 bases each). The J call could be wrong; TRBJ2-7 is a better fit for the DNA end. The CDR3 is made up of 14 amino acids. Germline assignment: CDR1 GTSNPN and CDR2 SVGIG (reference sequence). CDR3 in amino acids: CAWSVGQGVSEQYF. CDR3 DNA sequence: TGTGCCTGGAGTGTGGGGCAGGGAGTCAGCGAGCAGTACTTC.

CDR3 protein: CASSSLSGSGETQYF. CDR3 nucleotides: TGCGCCAGCAGCTCACTTAGCGGGAGTGGGGAGACCCAGTACTTC. V gene TRBV5-1 combines with J gene TRBJ2-5; 9 bases match TRBD2. J gave up 5 bases and V 3 bases, and 8 bases lay outside the gene matches. The CDR3 is made up of 15 amino acids. Germline CDR1 is SGHRS and CDR2 is YFSETQ.

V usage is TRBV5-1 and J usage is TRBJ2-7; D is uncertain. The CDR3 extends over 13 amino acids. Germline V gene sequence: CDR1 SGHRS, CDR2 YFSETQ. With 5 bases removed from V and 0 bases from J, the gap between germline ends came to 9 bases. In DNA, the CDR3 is TGCGCCAGCAGAGGACCCTCCTCCTACGAGCAGTACTTC. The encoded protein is CASRGPSSYEQYF.

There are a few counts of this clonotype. In nucleotides, the CDR3 is TGCAGTGCTAGAGATAAGGCTAAAAATGAGCAGTTCTTC. The encoded protein is CSARDKAKNEQFF. The chain is built from TRBV20-1 and TRBJ2-1; D is ambiguous. V lost 0 bases and J lost 7, with 10 bases in between. The CDR3 contains 13 residues. The germline CDR1 and CDR2 sequences are DFQATT and SNEGSKA (reference sequence).